This T cell receptor (beta chain) is from a study of blood T cell repertoires in COVID-19. The CDR3 is 15 residues long. J was trimmed by 2 bases and V by 5 bases; bases with no gene match: 7. In germline, CDR1 is MDHEN, CDR2 SYDVKM. Clones were sequenced by immunoSEQ multiplex PCR, and TCRdb holds only the in-frame ones, with some missing. The sample contains under 250,000 clones, about four fifths of which appear only once. The TCR was taken from an older woman with acute or convalescent COVID-19. The specimen sequenced was peripheral blood. V is TRBV28 and J is TRBJ2-7, with 9 bases fitting TRBD1. The CDR3 DNA follows: TGTGCCAGCAGTCAGGGGACAGGGTTCCCCTACGAGCAGTACTTC. Protein: CASSQGTGFPYEQYF. Full variable domain (remainder filled in from reference TRBV28 and TRBJ2-7): DVKVTQSSRYLVKRTGEKVFLECVQDMDHENMFWYRQDPGLGLRLIYFSYDVKMKEKGDIPEGYSVSREKKERFSLILESASTNQTSMYLCASSQGTGFPYEQYFGPGTRLTVT.